A selection of T cell receptor beta chains follows, all from one sample in a study of blood T cell repertoires in COVID-19. Produced via immunoSEQ multiplex PCR; TCRdb's table is partial and in-frame only. The sample has approximately 97,000 clones, about 91% seen once. Sequenced: peripheral blood. All receptors come from a man between 18 and 29 years old with acute or convalescent COVID-19. CDR3s include the opening cysteine and the closing phenylalanine or tryptophan. Some rows have no size entry. The others give once, few or many, or a class for an expanded clone.

CASSLSVPHNYGYTF	TRBV7-9	-	15
CASSLDPGENTEAFF	TRBV5-1	-	15
CASSPRDRGAPGGNTIYF	TRBV9	-	18
CASTETGLHSGNTIYF	TRBV10-2	-	16
CATGTGGGWDGYTF	TRBV27	-	14
CASSLVETGGWNTEAFF	TRBV5-5	-	17
CASSEPGLAKPTSTDTQYF	TRBV6-2/TRBV6-3	-	19
CASGLAVTTDTQYF	TRBV19	-	14
CASSLDRGHNQPQHF	TRBV11-1	-	15
CSAADGLSYGYTF	TRBV29-1	few	13
CASSLTGAGNTEAFF	TRBV27	-	15
CASSSLVRWNEQFF	TRBV11-2	-	14
CASSESRTGLYNSPLHF	TRBV10-2	-	17
CASSRDGGNVLTF	TRBV12-3/TRBV12-4	-	13
CASSLGQGDYEQYF	TRBV5-4	-	14
CASSADREGAYNSPLHF	TRBV9	-	17
CASSLWGDRGRNYGYTF	TRBV3-1/TRBV3-2	once	17
CASSSLAEDTQYF	TRBV7-2	-	13
CASSIGANYGYTF	TRBV19	-	13
CASSFAGGTGGTDTQYF	TRBV7-2	-	17
CASSLVGREVKDTQYF	TRBV5-1	-	16
CASSLDLSPYLNIQYF	TRBV5-1	once	16
CASSEARAYGYTF	TRBV6-1	-	13
CASSLGMGTGQTQYF	TRBV5-1	-	15
CASSLYVADSNTGELFF	TRBV7-6	-	17
CASRRGRLTEAFF	TRBV11-2	-	13
CASSPGRTGIETQYF	TRBV18	-	15
CASSRGGAAADTQYF	TRBV5-1	once	15
CASSVQGAMTEAFF	TRBV19	once	14
CASSQETGVSTEAFF	TRBV3-1/TRBV3-2	-	15
CASSYGTGLFQPQHF	TRBV5-6	-	15
CASSLDRAGSDKYF	TRBV6-6	-	14
CASSLDVGLGSSYEQYF	TRBV11-2	-	17
CASSESAEGTVYEKLFF	TRBV6-1	-	17
CASRPRTGPLYEQYF	TRBV27	once	15
CASGMAGGTEAFF	TRBV27	-	13
CASSEEGSTDTQYF	TRBV6-1	-	14
CASSQGGRFNEQFF	TRBV9	-	14
CAWSGEAGEVNSPLHF	TRBV30	-	16
CASSWEATSNSPLHF	TRBV6-5	-	15
CASSDQTGKETQYF	TRBV2	-	14
CASSEAKQVNEQFF	TRBV2	-	14
CASSHSGRNSPLHF	TRBV3-1/TRBV3-2	-	14
CASSGGGDYGYTF	TRBV5-1	-	13
CASSLGQGAYAGELFF	TRBV7-6	once	16
CASSWRENYGYTF	TRBV7-9	-	13
CASSQGLAGPQETQYF	TRBV3-1/TRBV3-2	-	16
CASSSSGGPTYEQYF	TRBV9	-	15
CASSTSGDDYEQYF	TRBV27	-	14
CASNGGGDYEQYF	TRBV2	-	13
CASMRGIYEQYF	TRBV10-2	-	12
CAWSVGTGTGYTF	TRBV30	-	13